This T cell receptor (beta chain) was identified during a study of regulatory T cells in long-lasting Graves disease. To make TCR beta libraries, researchers used iRepertoire HTBI primers and Arm-PCR of CDR3 regions. TCRdb analysed the multiplex PCR reads with MiXCR anew, one entry per CDR3 protein. Of about 620,000 distinct CDR3 sequences in the sample, roughly 15% were seen once. In this sample, this clonotype turned up a few times. Time point defined: newly diagnosed GD, antithyroid drugs for less than 3 months. The TCR library used RNA extracted from PBMCs. From germline, CDR1 is SGHAT and CDR2 FQNNGV. The CDR3 has 13 residues. Trimming removed 5 bases at V and 4 bases at J, with 11 bases between. Another study also made use of these data, one on T cells in Graves' hyperthyroidism and ophthalmopathy.

The sequence was obtained from a woman aged 25 to 39 with Graves disease. The sample was peripheral blood mononuclear cells (PBMCs), taken at new diagnosis, from a patient treated with antithyroid drugs. This chain joins TRBV11-2 and TRBJ1-1; D ambiguous. CDR3 residues: CASSQDSTTEAFF. CDR3 bases: TGTGCCAGCAGCCAAGATTCGACCACTGAAGCTTTCTTT.